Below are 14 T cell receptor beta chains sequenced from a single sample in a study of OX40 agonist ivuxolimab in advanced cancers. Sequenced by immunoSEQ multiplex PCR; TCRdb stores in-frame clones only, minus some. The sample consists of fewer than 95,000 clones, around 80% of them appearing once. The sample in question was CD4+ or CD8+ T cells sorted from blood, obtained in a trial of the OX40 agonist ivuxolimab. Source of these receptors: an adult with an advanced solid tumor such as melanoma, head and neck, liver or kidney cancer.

This chain's CDR3 is CASSPGLAQETQYF. CDR3 in DNA: TGTGCCAGCAGCCCAGGACTAGCTCAAGAGACCCAGTACTTC. This chain connects TRBV5-4 to TRBJ2-5; 8 nucleotides match TRBD2. CDR1 and CDR2 from the germline V gene are SGHNT and YYREEE (reference sequence). This CDR3 has 14 amino acids. The V gene end was trimmed by 4 bases and the J gene end by 2 bases; junction bases not matched to a gene: 4.

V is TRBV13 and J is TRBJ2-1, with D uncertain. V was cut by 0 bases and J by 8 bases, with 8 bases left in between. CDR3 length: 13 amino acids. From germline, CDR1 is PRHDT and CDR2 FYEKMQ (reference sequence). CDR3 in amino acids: CASSLGGSYEQFF. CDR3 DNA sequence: TGTGCCAGCAGCTTAGGAGGGTCTTATGAGCAGTTCTTC.

The CDR3 is CASSSSGGKEGGELFF. CDR3 nucleotide sequence: TGCGCCAGCAGCTCTAGCGGGGGCAAAGAAGGCGGGGAGCTGTTTTTT. The chain employs TRBV5-1 and TRBJ2-2; 10 bases are a match to TRBD2. This CDR3 comprises 16 residues. Germline V gene data show CDR1 as SGHRS and CDR2 as YFSETQ. V shed 3 bases, J shed 7 bases, and the junction held 9 bases outside the gene matches.

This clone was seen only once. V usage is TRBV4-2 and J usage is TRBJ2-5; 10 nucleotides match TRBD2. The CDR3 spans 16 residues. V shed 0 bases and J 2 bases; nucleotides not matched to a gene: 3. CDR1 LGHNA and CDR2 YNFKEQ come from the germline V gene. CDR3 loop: CASSQDLTSGQETQYF. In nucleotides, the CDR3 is TGTGCCAGCAGCCAAGATTTGACTAGCGGGCAAGAGACCCAGTACTTC.

CDR3 nucleotides: TGTGCCAGTAGTCATAACAGGTTTCCCTACGAGCAGTACTTC. This encodes CASSHNRFPYEQYF. The chain couples TRBV19 to TRBJ2-7; possible D gene TRBD1, 5 bases. V shed 5 bases and J shed 2 bases, with 13 bases lying between them. CDR1 is LNHDA, CDR2 SQIVND, per germline (reference sequence). The CDR3 sequence is 14 residues long.

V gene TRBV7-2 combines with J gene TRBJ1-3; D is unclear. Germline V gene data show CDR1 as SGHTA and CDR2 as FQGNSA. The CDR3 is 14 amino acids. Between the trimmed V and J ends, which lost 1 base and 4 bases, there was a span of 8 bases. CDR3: CASSLEVLGNTIYF. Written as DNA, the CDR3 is TGTGCCAGCAGCTTAGAGGTCCTGGGAAACACCATATATTTT.

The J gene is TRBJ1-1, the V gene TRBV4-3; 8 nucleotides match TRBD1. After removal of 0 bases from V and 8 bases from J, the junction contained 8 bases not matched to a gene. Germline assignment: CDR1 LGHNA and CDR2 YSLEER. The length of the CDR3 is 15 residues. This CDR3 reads CASSQDPGGGTEAFF. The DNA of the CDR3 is TGCGCCAGCAGCCAAGACCCAGGGGGCGGGACGGAAGCTTTCTTT.

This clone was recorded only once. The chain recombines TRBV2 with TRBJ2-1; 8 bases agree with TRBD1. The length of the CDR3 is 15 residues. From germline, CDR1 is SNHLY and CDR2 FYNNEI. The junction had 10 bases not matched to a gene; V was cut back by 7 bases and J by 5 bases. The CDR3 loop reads CASKQGAGKNNEQFF. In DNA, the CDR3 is TGTGCCAGCAAGCAGGGGGCAGGGAAAAACAATGAGCAGTTCTTC.

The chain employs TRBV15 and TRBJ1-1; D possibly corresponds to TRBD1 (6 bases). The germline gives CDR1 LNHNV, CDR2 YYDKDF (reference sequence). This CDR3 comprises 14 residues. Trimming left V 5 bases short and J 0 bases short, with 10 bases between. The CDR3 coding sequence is TGTGCCACCAGCGTAGACAGGATGAACACTGAAGCTTTCTTT. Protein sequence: CATSVDRMNTEAFF.

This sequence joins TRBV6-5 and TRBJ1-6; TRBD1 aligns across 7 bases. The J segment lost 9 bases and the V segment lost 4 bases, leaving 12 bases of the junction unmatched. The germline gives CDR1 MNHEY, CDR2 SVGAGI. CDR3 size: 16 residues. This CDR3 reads CASSSGLGQEGSPLHF. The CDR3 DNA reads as TGTGCCAGCAGTTCCGGGCTCGGACAGGAAGGTTCACCCCTCCACTTT.

This chain's CDR3 is CASSLTGAVGGQPQHF. The DNA for the CDR3 is TGTGCCAGCAGTTTAACGGGCGCGGTAGGGGGGCAGCCCCAGCATTTT. V and J are TRBV27 and TRBJ1-5; D may be TRBD1 (6 bases). The germline gives CDR1 MNHEY, CDR2 SMNVEV (reference sequence). Trimming took off 2 bases at V and 7 bases at J, with 18 bases between the two ends. CDR3 length: 16 residues.

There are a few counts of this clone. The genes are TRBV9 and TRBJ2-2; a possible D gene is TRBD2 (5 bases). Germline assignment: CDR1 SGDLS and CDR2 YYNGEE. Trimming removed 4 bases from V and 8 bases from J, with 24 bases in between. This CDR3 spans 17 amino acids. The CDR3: CASSTLATPPQEGELFF. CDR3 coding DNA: TGTGCCAGCAGCACCCTAGCCACGCCGCCTCAGGAGGGGGAGCTGTTTTTT.

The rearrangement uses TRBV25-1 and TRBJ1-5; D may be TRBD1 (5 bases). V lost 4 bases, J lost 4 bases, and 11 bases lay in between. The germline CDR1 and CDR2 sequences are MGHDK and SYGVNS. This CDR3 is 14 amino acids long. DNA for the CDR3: TGTGCCAGCAGTGGTCGGCGGGGGAATCAGCCCCAGCATTTT. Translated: CASSGRRGNQPQHF.

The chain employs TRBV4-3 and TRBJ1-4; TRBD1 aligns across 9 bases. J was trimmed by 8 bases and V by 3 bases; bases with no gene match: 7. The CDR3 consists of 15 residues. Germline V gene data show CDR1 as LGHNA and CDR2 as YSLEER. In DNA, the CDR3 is TGCGCCAGCAGCCACACAACAGGGGGCAACGAAAAACTGTTTTTT. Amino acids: CASSHTTGGNEKLFF.